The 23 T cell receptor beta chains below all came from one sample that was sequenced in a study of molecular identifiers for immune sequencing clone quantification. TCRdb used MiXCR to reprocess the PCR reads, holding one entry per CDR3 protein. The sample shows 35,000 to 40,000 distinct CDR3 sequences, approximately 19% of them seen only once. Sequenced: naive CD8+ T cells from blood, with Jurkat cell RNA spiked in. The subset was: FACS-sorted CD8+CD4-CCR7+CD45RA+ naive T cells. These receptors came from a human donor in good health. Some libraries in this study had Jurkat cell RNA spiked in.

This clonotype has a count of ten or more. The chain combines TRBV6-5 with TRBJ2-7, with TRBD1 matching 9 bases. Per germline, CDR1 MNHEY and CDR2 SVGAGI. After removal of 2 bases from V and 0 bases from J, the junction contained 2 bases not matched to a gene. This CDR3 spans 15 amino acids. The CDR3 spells CASSYRDRDSYEQYF. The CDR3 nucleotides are TGTGCCAGCAGTTACCGGGACAGGGACTCCTACGAGCAGTACTTC.

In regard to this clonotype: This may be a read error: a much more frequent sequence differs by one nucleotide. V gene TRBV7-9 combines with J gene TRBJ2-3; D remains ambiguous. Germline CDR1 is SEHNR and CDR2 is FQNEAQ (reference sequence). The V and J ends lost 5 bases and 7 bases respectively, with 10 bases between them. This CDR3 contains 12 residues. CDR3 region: CASSPRVNTQYF. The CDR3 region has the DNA TGTGCCAGCAGCCCAAGGGTCAATACGCAGTATTTT.

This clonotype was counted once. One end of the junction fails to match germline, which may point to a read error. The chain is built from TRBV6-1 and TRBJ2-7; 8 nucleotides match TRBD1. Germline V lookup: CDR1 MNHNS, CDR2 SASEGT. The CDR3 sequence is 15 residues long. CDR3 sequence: CPSSPGTGSFYEQYF. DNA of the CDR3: TGTCCCAGCAGCCCGGGGACAGGTTCCTTCTACGAGCAGTACTTC.

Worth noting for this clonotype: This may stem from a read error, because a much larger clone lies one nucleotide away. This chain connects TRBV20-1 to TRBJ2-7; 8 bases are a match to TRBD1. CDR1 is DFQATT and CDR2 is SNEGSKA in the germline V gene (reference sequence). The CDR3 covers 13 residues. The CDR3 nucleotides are TGCAGTGCGCGGACAGGGAGCTCCCACGAGCAGTACTTC. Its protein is CSARTGSSHEQYF.

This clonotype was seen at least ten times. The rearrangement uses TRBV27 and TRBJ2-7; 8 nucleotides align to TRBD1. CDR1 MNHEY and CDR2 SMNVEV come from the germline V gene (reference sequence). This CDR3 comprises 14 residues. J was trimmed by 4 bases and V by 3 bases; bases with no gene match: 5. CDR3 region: CASSFRQGAYEQYF. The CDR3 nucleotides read TGTGCCAGCAGTTTCCGTCAGGGGGCGTACGAGCAGTACTTC.

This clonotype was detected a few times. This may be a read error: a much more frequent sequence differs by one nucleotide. DNA of the CDR3: TGTGCCAGCAGCTTGGCCGACTACAGAGGTACGCAGTATTTT. Encoded protein: CASSLADYRGTQYF. This sequence joins TRBV5-4 and TRBJ2-3; maybe TRBD2 (5 bases). The ends were cut back, 0 bases at V and 8 bases at J, with 13 bases in the middle. The germline CDR1 and CDR2 sequences are SGHNT and YYREEE (reference sequence). This CDR3 contains 14 residues.

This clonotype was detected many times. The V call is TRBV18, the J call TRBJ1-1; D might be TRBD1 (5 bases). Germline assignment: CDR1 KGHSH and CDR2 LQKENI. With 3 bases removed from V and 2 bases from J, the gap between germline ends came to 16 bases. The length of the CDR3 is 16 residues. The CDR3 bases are TGTGCCAGCTCACCTATCGGGGCAGGGATAAACACTGAAGCTTTCTTT. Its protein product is CASSPIGAGINTEAFF.

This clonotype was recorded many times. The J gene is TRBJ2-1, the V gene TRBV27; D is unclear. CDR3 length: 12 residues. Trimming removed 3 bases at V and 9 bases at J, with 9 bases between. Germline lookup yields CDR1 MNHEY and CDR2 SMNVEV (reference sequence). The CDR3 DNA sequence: TGTGCCAGCAGTTTTTCGGGCGGTGAGCAGTTCTTC. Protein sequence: CASSFSGGEQFF.

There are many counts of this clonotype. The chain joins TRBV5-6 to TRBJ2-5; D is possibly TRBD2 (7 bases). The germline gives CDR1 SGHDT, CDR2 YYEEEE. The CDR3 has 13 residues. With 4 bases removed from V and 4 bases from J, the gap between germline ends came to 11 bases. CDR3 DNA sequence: TGTGCCAGCAGCGTGGGGGGGCGAGAGACCCAGTACTTC. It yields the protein CASSVGGRETQYF.

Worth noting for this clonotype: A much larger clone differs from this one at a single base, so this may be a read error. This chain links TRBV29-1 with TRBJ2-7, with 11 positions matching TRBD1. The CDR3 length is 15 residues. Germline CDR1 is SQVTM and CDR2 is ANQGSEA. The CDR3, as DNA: TGCAGCGTTGTTAGGGGCGGGACAGGGGGTTACGAGCAGCACTTC. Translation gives CSVVRGGTGGYEQHF.

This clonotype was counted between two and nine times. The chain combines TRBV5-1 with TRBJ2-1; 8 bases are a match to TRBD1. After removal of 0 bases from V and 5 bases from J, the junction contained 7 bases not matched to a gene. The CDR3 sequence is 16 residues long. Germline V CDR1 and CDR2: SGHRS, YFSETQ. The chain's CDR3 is CASSLATGGSHNEQFF. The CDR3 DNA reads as TGCGCCAGCAGCTTGGCCACAGGGGGTTCCCACAATGAGCAGTTCTTC.

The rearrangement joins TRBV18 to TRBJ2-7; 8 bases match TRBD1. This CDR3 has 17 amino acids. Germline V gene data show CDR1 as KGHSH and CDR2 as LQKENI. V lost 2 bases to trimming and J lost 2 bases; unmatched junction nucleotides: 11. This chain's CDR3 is CASSPAVRPRGPYEQYF. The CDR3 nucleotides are TGTGCCAGCTCACCAGCGGTTCGTCCCAGGGGGCCCTACGAGCAGTACTTC.

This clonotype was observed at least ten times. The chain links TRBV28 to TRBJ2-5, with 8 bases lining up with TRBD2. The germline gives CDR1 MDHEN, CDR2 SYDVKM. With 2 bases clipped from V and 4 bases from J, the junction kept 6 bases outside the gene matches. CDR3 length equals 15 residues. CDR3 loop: CASSLGVSGTETQYF. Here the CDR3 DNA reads TGTGCCAGCAGTTTAGGGGTTAGCGGGACAGAGACCCAGTACTTC. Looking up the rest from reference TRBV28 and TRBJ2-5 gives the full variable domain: DVKVTQSSRYLVKRTGEKVFLECVQDMDHENMFWYRQDPGLGLRLIYFSYDVKMKEKGDIPEGYSVSREKKERFSLILESASTNQTSMYLCASSLGVSGTETQYFGPGTRLLVL.

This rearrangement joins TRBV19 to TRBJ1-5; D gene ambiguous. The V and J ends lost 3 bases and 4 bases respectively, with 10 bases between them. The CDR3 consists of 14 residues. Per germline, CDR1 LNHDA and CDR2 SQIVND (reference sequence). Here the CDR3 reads CASSMGSFNQPQHF. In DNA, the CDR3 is TGTGCCAGTAGTATGGGTAGTTTTAATCAGCCCCAGCATTTT.

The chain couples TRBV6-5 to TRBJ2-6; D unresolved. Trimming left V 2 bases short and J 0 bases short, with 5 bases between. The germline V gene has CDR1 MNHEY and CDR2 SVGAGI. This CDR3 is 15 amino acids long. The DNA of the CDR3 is TGTGCCAGCAGTTACGGGGTCTCTGGGGCCAACGTCCTGACTTTC. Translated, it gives CASSYGVSGANVLTF.

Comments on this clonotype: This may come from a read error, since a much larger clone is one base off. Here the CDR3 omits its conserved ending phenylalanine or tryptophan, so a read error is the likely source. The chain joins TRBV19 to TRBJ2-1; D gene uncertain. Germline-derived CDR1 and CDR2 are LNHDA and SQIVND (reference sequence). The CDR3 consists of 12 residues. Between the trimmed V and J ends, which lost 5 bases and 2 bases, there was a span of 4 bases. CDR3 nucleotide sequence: TGTGCCAGTAGTTCCGCCTACAATGAGCAGTTCCTC. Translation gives CASSSAYNEQFL.

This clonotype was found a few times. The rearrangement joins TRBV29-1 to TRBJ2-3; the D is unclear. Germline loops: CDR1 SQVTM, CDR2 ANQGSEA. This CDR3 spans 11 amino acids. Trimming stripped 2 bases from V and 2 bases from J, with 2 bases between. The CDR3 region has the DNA TGCAGCGTTGAACTCACAGATACGCAGTATTTT. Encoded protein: CSVELTDTQYF.

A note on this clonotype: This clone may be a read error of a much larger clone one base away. The CDR3, as DNA: TGCGCCAGCAGCCCAGGACAGGTGAACACTGAAGCTTCCTTT. It specifies CASSPGQVNTEASF. The rearrangement uses TRBV4-1 and TRBJ1-1; TRBD1 aligns across 7 bases. The CDR3 covers 14 residues. In germline, CDR1 is MGHRA, CDR2 YSYEKL.

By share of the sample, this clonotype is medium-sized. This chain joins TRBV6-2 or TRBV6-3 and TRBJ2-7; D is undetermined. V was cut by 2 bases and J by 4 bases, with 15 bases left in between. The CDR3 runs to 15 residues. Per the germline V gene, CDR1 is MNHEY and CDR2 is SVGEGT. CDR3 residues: CASSYRGSRLYEQYF. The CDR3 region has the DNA TGTGCCAGCAGTTACCGAGGCTCCCGGCTATACGAGCAGTACTTC.

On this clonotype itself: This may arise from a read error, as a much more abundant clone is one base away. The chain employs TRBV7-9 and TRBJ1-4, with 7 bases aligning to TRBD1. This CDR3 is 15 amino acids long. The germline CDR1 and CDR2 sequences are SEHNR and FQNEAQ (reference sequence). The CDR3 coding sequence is TGTGCCAGCAGCTCCGCGACAGGGATGGTTGAAAAACCGTTTTTT. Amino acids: CASSSATGMVEKPFF.

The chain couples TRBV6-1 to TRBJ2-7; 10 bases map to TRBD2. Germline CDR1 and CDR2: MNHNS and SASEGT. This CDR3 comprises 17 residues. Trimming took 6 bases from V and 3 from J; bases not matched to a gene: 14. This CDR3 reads CASRPPSRTSGSYEQYF. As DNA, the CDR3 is TGTGCCAGCAGACCCCCATCCCGGACTAGCGGAAGCTACGAGCAGTACTTC.

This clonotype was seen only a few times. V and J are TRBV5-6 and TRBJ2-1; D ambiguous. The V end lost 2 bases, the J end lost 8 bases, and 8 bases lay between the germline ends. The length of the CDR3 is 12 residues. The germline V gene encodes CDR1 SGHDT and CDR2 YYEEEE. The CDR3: CASSLTDDEQFF. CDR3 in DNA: TGTGCCAGCAGCTTAACAGACGATGAGCAGTTCTTC.

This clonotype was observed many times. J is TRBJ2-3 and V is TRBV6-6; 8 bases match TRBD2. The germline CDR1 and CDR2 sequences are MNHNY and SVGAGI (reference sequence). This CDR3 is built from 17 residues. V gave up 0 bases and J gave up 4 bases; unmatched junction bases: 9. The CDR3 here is CASSYSRRAGDADTQYF. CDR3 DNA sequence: TGTGCCAGCAGTTACTCGAGACGAGCGGGAGATGCAGATACGCAGTATTTT.